The T cell receptor (beta chain) described here comes from a study of neoadjuvant anti-PD-1 for oral cavity cancer. Whole-study findings and limits: Treg/Th17 ratio rose with pretreatment blood and fell with post-treatment tumor TCRbeta clonality.

Six replicates per PBMC sample, mostly from about 460 ng of genomic DNA. Repertoires were generated with immunoSEQ multiplex PCR, while TCRdb's copy carries only in-frame clones and drops some. Of more than 13,000 clones in the sample, around 75% were seen once. The length of the CDR3 is 16 residues. Germline assignment: CDR1 SEHNR and CDR2 FQNEAQ (reference sequence). J was trimmed by 2 bases and V by 3 bases; bases with no gene match: 9. Points on this clone: The antigen remains undetermined.

Described time point: after neoadjuvant nivolumab, at surgical resection. Patients had HPV-negative, locally advanced oral cavity squamous cell carcinoma. This clonotype was obtained from a person between 35 and 79 years old with oral cavity squamous cell carcinoma. The source was PBMCs, collected after nivolumab (anti-PD-1) treatment. The rearrangement uses TRBV7-9 and TRBJ1-2, with 7 positions matching TRBD1. In DNA form, the CDR3 reads TGTGCCAGCAGCTTTCGTGGGACAGAAATCAACTATGGCTACACCTTC. Encoded protein: CASSFRGTEINYGYTF.